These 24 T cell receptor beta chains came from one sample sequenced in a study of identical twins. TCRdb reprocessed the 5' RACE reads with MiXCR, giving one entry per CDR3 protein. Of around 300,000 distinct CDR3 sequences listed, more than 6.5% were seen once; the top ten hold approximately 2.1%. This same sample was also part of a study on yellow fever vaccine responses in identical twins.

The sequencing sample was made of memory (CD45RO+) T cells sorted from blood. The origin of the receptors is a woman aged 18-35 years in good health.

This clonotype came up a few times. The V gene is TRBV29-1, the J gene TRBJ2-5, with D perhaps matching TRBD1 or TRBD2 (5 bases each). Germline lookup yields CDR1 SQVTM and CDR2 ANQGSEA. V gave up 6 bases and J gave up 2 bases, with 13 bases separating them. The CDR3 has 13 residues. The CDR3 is CSVDWGLQETQYF. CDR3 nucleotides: TGCAGCGTGGACTGGGGCTTACAAGAGACCCAGTACTTC. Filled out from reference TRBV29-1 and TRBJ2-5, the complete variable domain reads SAVISQKPSRDICQRGTSLTIQCQVDSQVTMMFWYRQQPGQSLTLIATANQGSEATYESGFVIDKFPISRPNLTFSTLTVSNMSPEDSSIYLCSVDWGLQETQYFGPGTRLLVL.

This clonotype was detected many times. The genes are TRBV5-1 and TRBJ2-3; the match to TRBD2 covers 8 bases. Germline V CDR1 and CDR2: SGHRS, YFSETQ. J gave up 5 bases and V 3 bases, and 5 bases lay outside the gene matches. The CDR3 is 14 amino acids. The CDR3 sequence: CASSSTGGLDTQYF. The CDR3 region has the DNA TGCGCCAGCAGCTCAACGGGAGGGTTAGATACGCAGTATTTT.

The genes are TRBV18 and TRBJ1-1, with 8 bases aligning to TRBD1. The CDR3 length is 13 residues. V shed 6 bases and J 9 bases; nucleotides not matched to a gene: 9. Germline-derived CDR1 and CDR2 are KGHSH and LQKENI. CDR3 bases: TGTGCCAGCTCGGCGGGACAGGAGGCGAAAGCTTTCTTT. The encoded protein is CASSAGQEAKAFF.

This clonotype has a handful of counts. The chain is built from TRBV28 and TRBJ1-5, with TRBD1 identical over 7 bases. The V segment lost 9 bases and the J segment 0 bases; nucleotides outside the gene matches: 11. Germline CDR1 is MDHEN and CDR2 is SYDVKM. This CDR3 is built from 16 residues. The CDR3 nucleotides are TGTGCCAGTTCGACCCGACAGGGCTATAGCAATCAGCCCCAGCATTTT. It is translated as CASSTRQGYSNQPQHF.

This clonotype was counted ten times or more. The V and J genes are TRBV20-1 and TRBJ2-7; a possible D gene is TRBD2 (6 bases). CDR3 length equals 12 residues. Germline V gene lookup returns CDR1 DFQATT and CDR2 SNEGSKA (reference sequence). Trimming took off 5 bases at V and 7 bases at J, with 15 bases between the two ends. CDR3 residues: CSAGTRAGEQYF. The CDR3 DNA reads TGCAGTGCTGGGACCCGGGCGGGGGAGCAGTACTTC.

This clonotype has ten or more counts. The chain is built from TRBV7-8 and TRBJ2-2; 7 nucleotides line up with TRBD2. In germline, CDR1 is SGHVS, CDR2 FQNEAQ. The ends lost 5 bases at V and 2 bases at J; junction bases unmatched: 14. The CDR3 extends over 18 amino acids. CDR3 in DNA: TGTGCCAGCAGCCTACAGTCCCTTCTAGCGGTAAACACCGGGGAGCTGTTTTTT. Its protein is CASSLQSLLAVNTGELFF.

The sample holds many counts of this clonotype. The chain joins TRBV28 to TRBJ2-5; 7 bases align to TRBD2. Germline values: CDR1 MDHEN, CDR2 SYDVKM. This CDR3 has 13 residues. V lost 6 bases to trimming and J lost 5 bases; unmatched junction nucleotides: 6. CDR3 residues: CASSRGVEETQYF. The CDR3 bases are TGTGCCAGCAGCCGGGGGGTGGAGGAGACCCAGTACTTC.

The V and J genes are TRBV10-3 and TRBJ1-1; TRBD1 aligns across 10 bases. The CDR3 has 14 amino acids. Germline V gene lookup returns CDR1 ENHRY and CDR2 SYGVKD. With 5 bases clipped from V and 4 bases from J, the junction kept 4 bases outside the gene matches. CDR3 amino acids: CAISTRTGGTEAFF. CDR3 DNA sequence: TGTGCCATCAGTACACGGACAGGGGGCACTGAAGCTTTCTTT.

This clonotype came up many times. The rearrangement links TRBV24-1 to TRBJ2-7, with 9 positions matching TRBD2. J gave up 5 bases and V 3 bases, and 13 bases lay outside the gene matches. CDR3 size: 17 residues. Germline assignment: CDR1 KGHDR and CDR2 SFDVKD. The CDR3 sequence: CATSDGSLSGRLNEQYF. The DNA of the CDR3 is TGTGCCACCAGTGATGGATCACTAAGCGGGAGGCTCAACGAGCAGTACTTC.

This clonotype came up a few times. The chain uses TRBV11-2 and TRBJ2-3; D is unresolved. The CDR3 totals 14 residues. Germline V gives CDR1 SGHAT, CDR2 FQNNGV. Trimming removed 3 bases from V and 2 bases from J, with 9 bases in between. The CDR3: CASSFGLSTDTQYF. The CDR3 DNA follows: TGTGCCAGCAGCTTTGGTTTATCCACAGATACGCAGTATTTT.

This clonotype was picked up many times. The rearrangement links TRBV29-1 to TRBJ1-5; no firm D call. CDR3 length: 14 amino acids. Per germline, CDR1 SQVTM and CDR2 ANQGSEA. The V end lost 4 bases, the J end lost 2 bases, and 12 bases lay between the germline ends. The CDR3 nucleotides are TGCAGCGTTGTCGCGGGGATTGGCAATCAGCCCCAGCATTTT. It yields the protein CSVVAGIGNQPQHF.

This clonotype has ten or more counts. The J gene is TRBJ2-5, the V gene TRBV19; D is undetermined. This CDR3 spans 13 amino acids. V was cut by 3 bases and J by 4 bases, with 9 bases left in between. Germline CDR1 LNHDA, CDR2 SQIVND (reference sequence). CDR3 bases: TGTGCCAGTAGTATTGTGGAAGCAGAGACCCAGTACTTC. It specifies CASSIVEAETQYF.

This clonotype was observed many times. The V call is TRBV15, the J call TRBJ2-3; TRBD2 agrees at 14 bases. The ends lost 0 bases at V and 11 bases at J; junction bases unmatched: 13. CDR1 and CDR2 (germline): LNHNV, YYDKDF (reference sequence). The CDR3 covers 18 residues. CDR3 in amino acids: CATSRETTTSGGALRQYF. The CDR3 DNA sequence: TGTGCCACCAGCAGAGAAACAACGACTAGCGGGGGGGCCCTGAGGCAGTATTTT.

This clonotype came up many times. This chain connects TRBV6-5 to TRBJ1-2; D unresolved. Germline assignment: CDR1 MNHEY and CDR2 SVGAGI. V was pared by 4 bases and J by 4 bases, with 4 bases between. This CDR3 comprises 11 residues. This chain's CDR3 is CASSSGYGYTF. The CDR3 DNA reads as TGTGCCAGCAGTTCGGGCTATGGCTACACCTTC.

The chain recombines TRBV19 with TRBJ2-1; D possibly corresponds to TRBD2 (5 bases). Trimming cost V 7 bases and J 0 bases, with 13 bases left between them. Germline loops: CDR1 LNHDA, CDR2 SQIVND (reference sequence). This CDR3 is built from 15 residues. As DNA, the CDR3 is TGTGCCAGTAAGGCTCCGGGGAGCTCCTACAATGAGCAGTTCTTC. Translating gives CASKAPGSSYNEQFF.

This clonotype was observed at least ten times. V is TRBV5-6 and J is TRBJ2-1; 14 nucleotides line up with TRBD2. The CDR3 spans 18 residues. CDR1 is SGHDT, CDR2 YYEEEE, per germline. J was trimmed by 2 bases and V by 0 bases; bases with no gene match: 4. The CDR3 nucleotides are TGTGCCAGCAGCTTGGAGGGACTAGCGGGGGCCCCCTACAATGAGCAGTTCTTC. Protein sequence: CASSLEGLAGAPYNEQFF.

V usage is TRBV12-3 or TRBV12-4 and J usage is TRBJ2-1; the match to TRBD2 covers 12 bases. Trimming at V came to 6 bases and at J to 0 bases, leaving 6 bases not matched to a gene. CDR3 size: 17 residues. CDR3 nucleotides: TGTGCCAGCAGCCAAGGACTAGCGGGGATCTCCTACAATGAGCAGTTCTTC. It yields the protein CASSQGLAGISYNEQFF.

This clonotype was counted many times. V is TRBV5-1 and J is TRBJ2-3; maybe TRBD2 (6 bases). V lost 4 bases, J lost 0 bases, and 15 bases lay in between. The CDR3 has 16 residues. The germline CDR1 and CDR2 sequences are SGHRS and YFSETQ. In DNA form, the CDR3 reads TGCGCCAGCAGCCAGGACCCTGGGACTAGCACAGATACGCAGTATTTT. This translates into CASSQDPGTSTDTQYF.

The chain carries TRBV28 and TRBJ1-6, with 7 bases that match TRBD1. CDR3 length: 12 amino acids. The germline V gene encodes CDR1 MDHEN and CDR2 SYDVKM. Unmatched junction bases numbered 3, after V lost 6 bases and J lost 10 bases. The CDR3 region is CASRTGQSPLHF. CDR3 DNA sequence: TGTGCCAGCAGGACAGGGCAATCACCCCTCCACTTT.

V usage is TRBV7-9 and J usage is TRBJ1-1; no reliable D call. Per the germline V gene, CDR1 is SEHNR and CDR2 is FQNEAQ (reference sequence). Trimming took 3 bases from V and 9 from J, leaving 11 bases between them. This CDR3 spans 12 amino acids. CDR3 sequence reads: CASSFGAEKAFF. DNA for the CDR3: TGTGCCAGCAGCTTCGGTGCGGAGAAAGCTTTCTTT.

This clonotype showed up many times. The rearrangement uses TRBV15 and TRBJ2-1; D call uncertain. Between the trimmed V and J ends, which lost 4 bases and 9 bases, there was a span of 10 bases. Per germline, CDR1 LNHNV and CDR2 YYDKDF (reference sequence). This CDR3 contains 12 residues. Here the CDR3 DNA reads TGTGCCACCAGCACATTAGGCAGTGAGCAGTTCTTC. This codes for CATSTLGSEQFF. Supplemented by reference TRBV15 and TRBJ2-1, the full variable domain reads DAMVIQNPRYQVTQFGKPVTLSCSQTLNHNVMYWYQQKSSQAPKLLFHYYDKDFNNEADTPDNFQSRRPNTSFCFLDIRSPGLGDTAMYLCATSTLGSEQFFGPGTRLTVL.

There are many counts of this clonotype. The DNA for the CDR3 is TGTGCCAGCAGTTTGGTGGGGTATGGGGAGCTGTTTTTT. Translated, it gives CASSLVGYGELFF. The rearrangement uses TRBV12-3 or TRBV12-4 and TRBJ2-2; D remains ambiguous. V shed 3 bases and J shed 8 bases, with 10 bases lying between them. The length of the CDR3 is 13 residues.

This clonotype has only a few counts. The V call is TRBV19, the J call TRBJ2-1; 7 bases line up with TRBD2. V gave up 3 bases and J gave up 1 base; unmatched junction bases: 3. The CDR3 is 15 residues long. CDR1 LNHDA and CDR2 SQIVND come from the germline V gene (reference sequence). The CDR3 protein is CASSIGLVSYNEQFF. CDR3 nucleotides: TGTGCCAGTAGTATTGGACTAGTGTCCTACAATGAGCAGTTCTTC.

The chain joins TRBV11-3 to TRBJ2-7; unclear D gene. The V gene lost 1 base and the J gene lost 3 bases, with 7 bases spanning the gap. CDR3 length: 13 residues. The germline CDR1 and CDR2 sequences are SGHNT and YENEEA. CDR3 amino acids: CASSLVPDYEQYF. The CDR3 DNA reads TGTGCCAGCAGCTTAGTCCCAGACTACGAGCAGTACTTC.